Listed below are T cell receptor beta chains from one sample, sequenced in a study of cytomegalovirus exposure and HLA in healthy donors. Repertoires were generated with immunoSEQ multiplex PCR, while TCRdb's copy carries only in-frame clones and drops some. Its clone listing holds around 100,000 clones. The source material was PBMCs. Receptor source: a man aged 30 to 45 in good health and CMV-seronegative. The CDR3 runs from the conserved cysteine through the conserved F or W. D genes are given only for firm matches.

D gene: TRBD1
V gene: TRBV5-1
J gene: TRBJ2-1
CDR3 DNA: TGCGCCAGCAGCCCGGGACAGGGGTACAATGAGCAGTTCTTC
CDR3 protein: CASSPGQGYNEQFF

D gene: .
V gene: TRBV7-2
J gene: TRBJ1-1
CDR3 DNA: TGTGCCAGCAGCTCACAGGAGAACACTGAAGCTTTCTTT
CDR3 protein: CASSSQENTEAFF

D gene: TRBD2
V gene: TRBV5-1
J gene: TRBJ2-5
CDR3 DNA: TGCGCCAGCAGCTTGACACTAGCGGGGGTAGATGTTCAAGAGACCCAGTACTTC
CDR3 protein: CASSLTLAGVDVQETQYF

D gene: TRBD1
V gene: TRBV19
J gene: TRBJ1-3
CDR3 DNA: TGTGCCGCTGGGACAGGGGGAAACACCATATATTTT
CDR3 protein: CAAGTGGNTIYF

D gene: .
V gene: TRBV11-2
J gene: TRBJ1-1
CDR3 DNA: TGTGCCAGCAGCTTAGCCAAGCAGGGCTTGAACACTGAAGCTTTCTTT
CDR3 protein: CASSLAKQGLNTEAFF

D gene: .
V gene: TRBV6-5
J gene: TRBJ2-7
CDR3 DNA: TGTGCCAGCAGTTACTCGAGAGGGGAGGAAGACGAGCAGTACTTC
CDR3 protein: CASSYSRGEEDEQYF

D gene: .
V gene: TRBV7-2
J gene: TRBJ2-5
CDR3 DNA: TGTGCCAGCAGCTTAGGTGCCTACCGAGAGACCCAGTACTTC
CDR3 protein: CASSLGAYRETQYF

D gene: .
V gene: TRBV6-6
J gene: TRBJ1-5
CDR3 DNA: TGTGCCAGCAAGCAGGGTAATCAGCCCCAGCATTTT
CDR3 protein: CASKQGNQPQHF

D gene: .
V gene: TRBV4-3
J gene: TRBJ1-5
CDR3 DNA: TGCGCCAGCAGCCAAGAGCGGGCAGAACCCCAGCATTTT
CDR3 protein: CASSQERAEPQHF

D gene: .
V gene: TRBV4-1
J gene: TRBJ2-1
CDR3 DNA: TGCGCCAGCAGCCAAGTTGGCAGCGCCTACAATGAGCAGTTCTTC
CDR3 protein: CASSQVGSAYNEQFF

D gene: TRBD2
V gene: TRBV6-4
J gene: TRBJ2-1
CDR3 DNA: TGTGCCAGTCTTCCACCGGGACTAGCGGGAGGCACGGACAATGAGCAGTTCTTC
CDR3 protein: CASLPPGLAGGTDNEQFF

D gene: .
V gene: TRBV6-5
J gene: TRBJ1-2
CDR3 DNA: TGTGCCAGCAGCCCCATTACAGGGTACAACTATGGCTACACCTTC
CDR3 protein: CASSPITGYNYGYTF

D gene: TRBD1
V gene: TRBV2
J gene: TRBJ1-1
CDR3 DNA: TGTGCCAGCAGCGGACAGGGGGTGAACACTGAAGCTTTCTTT
CDR3 protein: CASSGQGVNTEAFF

D gene: .
V gene: TRBV9
J gene: TRBJ2-2
CDR3 DNA: TGTGCCAGCAGCGTTATCCCCGGGGAGCTGTTTTTT
CDR3 protein: CASSVIPGELFF

D gene: TRBD1
V gene: TRBV5-1
J gene: TRBJ1-4
CDR3 DNA: TGCGCCAGCAGCTTGGAGGGGGCAAAGGAAAAACTGTTTTTT
CDR3 protein: CASSLEGAKEKLFF

D gene: TRBD1
V gene: TRBV19
J gene: TRBJ2-1
CDR3 DNA: TGTGCCAGTTCCCAGGGGGCCGACTCCTACAATGAGCAGTTCTTC
CDR3 protein: CASSQGADSYNEQFF

D gene: .
V gene: TRBV4-1
J gene: TRBJ2-4
CDR3 DNA: TGCGCCAGCAGCCCAAGGGGGACCCCCCAAGCCAAAAACATTCAGTACTTC
CDR3 protein: CASSPRGTPQAKNIQYF

D gene: .
V gene: TRBV5-1
J gene: TRBJ2-7
CDR3 DNA: TGCGCCAGCAGCTTGAACAGGTTATCCTACGAGCAGTACTTC
CDR3 protein: CASSLNRLSYEQYF

D gene: TRBD1
V gene: TRBV6-4
J gene: TRBJ2-1
CDR3 DNA: TGTGCCAGCGGACAGGGGGCCGGTGGAGGTGAGCAGTTCTTC
CDR3 protein: CASGQGAGGGEQFF

D gene: TRBD1
V gene: TRBV28
J gene: TRBJ2-7
CDR3 DNA: TGTGCCAGCACCTCCCACGGACAGGGCCCCTACGAGCAGTACTTC
CDR3 protein: CASTSHGQGPYEQYF

D gene: .
V gene: TRBV4-1
J gene: TRBJ2-1
CDR3 DNA: TGCGCCAGCAGCCGAGGGACTTCCTCCTACAATGAGCAGTTCTTC
CDR3 protein: CASSRGTSSYNEQFF

D gene: .
V gene: TRBV7-8
J gene: TRBJ2-1
CDR3 DNA: TGTGCCAGCAGCCCCGGGTATGAGCAGTTCTTC
CDR3 protein: CASSPGYEQFF

D gene: .
V gene: TRBV27
J gene: TRBJ2-3
CDR3 DNA: TGTGCCAGTCACAGAGGCAGGGCAAAACCAGATACGCAGTATTTT
CDR3 protein: CASHRGRAKPDTQYF

D gene: TRBD2
V gene: TRBV5-1
J gene: TRBJ2-7
CDR3 DNA: TGCGCCAGCAGCTTGGGGACTAGCGTCGGAGGCTACGAGCAGTACTTC
CDR3 protein: CASSLGTSVGGYEQYF

D gene: TRBD1
V gene: TRBV28
J gene: TRBJ1-5
CDR3 DNA: TGTGCCAGCAGTCCGGACAGGGGGTATCAGCCCCAGCATTTT
CDR3 protein: CASSPDRGYQPQHF

D gene: TRBD2
V gene: TRBV2
J gene: TRBJ2-1
CDR3 DNA: TGTGCCAGCAGTGAAGTAGCGGGGGGTGAGCAGTTCTTC
CDR3 protein: CASSEVAGGEQFF

D gene: TRBD1
V gene: TRBV7-6
J gene: TRBJ2-7
CDR3 DNA: TGTGCCAGCAGCAAGACAGGGGGCGGATTCTACGAGCAGTACTTC
CDR3 protein: CASSKTGGGFYEQYF

D gene: .
V gene: TRBV5-1
J gene: TRBJ1-1
CDR3 DNA: TGCGCCAGCAGCTTGGCGCCGGTGAACACTGAAGCTTTCTTT
CDR3 protein: CASSLAPVNTEAFF

D gene: TRBD1
V gene: TRBV4-2
J gene: TRBJ2-2
CDR3 DNA: TGTGCCAGCAGCCTCTCAGCTACAGGGGGTGCCGGGGAGCTGTTTTTT
CDR3 protein: CASSLSATGGAGELFF

D gene: .
V gene: TRBV12-5
J gene: TRBJ1-4
CDR3 DNA: TGTGCTAGTGCCCTGGGACTGATTAATGAAAAACTGTTTTTT
CDR3 protein: CASALGLINEKLFF

D gene: .
V gene: TRBV19
J gene: TRBJ2-3
CDR3 DNA: TGTGCCAGTAGTGCCGGGACTCGGTGGGGCACAGATACGCAGTATTTT
CDR3 protein: CASSAGTRWGTDTQYF

D gene: TRBD2
V gene: TRBV6-6
J gene: TRBJ2-7
CDR3 DNA: TGTGCCAGCAGTTCTAGCGGGGGGGCATCCGAGCAGTACTTC
CDR3 protein: CASSSSGGASEQYF

D gene: .
V gene: TRBV6-5
J gene: TRBJ2-7
CDR3 DNA: TGTGCCAGCAGTTACTCGGGGAGCTCCTACGAGCAGTACTTC
CDR3 protein: CASSYSGSSYEQYF

D gene: .
V gene: TRBV5-1
J gene: TRBJ2-5
CDR3 DNA: TGCGCCAGCAGGCCGGACTACCAAGAGACCCAGTACTTC
CDR3 protein: CASRPDYQETQYF

D gene: .
V gene: TRBV5-3
J gene: TRBJ2-7
CDR3 DNA: TGTGCCAGAAGGCTTACAGGGTGTGGGTACGAGCAGTACTTC
CDR3 protein: CARRLTGCGYEQYF

D gene: TRBD2
V gene: TRBV11-3
J gene: TRBJ2-3
CDR3 DNA: TGTGCCAGCAGCCGTAACAGCGGGGGGGACAGGAGCACAGATACGCAGTATTTT
CDR3 protein: CASSRNSGGDRSTDTQYF

D gene: .
V gene: TRBV5-6
J gene: TRBJ1-5
CDR3 DNA: TGTGCCAGCAGCTTCTCCAGGGCAGCGCCCAACCATCAGCCCCAGCATTTT
CDR3 protein: CASSFSRAAPNHQPQHF

D gene: TRBD1
V gene: TRBV13
J gene: TRBJ2-1
CDR3 DNA: TGTGCCAGCAGCTTCTTTCGCAGGGGGCAACGTGATGAGCAGTTCTTC
CDR3 protein: CASSFFRRGQRDEQFF

D gene: TRBD2
V gene: TRBV5-1
J gene: TRBJ2-7
CDR3 DNA: TGCGCCAGCAGCTGGGGGGGGGTAAACCACTACGAGCAGTACTTC
CDR3 protein: CASSWGGVNHYEQYF

D gene: .
V gene: TRBV10-3
J gene: TRBJ2-5
CDR3 DNA: TGTGCCATCAGCAGGGACCAAGAGACCCAGTACTTC
CDR3 protein: CAISRDQETQYF

D gene: .
V gene: TRBV5-1
J gene: TRBJ1-2
CDR3 DNA: TGCGCCAGCAGCTTGGATCAGGGTAGCTATGGCTACACCTTC
CDR3 protein: CASSLDQGSYGYTF

D gene: TRBD2
V gene: TRBV2
J gene: TRBJ2-1
CDR3 DNA: TGTGCCAGCAGTGCGGGGCGGGGGGACTACAATGAGCAGTTCTTC
CDR3 protein: CASSAGRGDYNEQFF